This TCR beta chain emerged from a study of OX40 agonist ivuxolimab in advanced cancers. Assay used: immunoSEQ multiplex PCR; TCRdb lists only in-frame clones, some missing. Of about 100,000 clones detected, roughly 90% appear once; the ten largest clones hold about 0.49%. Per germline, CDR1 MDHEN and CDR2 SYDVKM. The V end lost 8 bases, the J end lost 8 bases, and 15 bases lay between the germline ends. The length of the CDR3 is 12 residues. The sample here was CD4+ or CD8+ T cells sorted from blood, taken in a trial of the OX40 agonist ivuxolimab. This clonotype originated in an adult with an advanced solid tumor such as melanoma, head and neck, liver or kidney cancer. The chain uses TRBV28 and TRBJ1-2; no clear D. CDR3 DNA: TGTGCCAGCCGCACTAGACTGTCGGGCTACACCTTC. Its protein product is CASRTRLSGYTF.